This T cell receptor (beta chain) was captured by sequencing in a study of shared clonotypes between healthy human individuals. Study-level results: The diversity represented, both genetic and in exposure history, was limited by few donors.

Of note for this clone: The antigen remains undetermined.

CDR3 length equals 14 residues. CDR1 and CDR2 (germline): MDHEN, SYDVKM. The V end lost 5 bases, the J end lost 6 bases, and 14 bases lay between the germline ends. Profiling relied on immunoSEQ multiplex PCR, and the TCRdb table lists in-frame clones only, not all of them. The repertoire holds a few million clones, with about 92% as singletons. The source material was naive CD4+ T cells sorted from blood. The subset was: CD45RA+ positively selected. The chain employs TRBV28 and TRBJ2-1, with D possibly matching TRBD1 (7 bases). The source of this sequence is a young man in good health. CDR3 bases: TGTGCCAGCAGTGCGGGACAGCAACCCAATGAGCAGTTCTTC. This sequence encodes CASSAGQQPNEQFF.